Presented here are 31 T cell receptor beta chains from one specimen sequenced in a study of T cells in Graves' hyperthyroidism and ophthalmopathy. RNA transcripts were the template for amplifying TCR beta CDR3 regions. A first-round RT-PCR of the TCR CDR3 used the HTBI primer set. TCRdb processed the multiplex PCR reads anew with MiXCR; each CDR3 protein has one entry. Altogether a few hundred thousand distinct CDR3 sequences are present, around 45% being singletons, with the ten largest covering roughly 8.2%. The sequencing sample was made of peripheral blood or thyroid tissue (not recorded which). The receptor source for this set is a woman younger than 30 with Graves' hyperthyroidism.

The chain employs TRBV2 and TRBJ2-6, with 8 bases lining up with TRBD1. V gave up 7 bases and J gave up 9 bases; unmatched junction bases: 11. CDR1 and CDR2 from the germline V gene are SNHLY and FYNNEI. CDR3 length: 15 residues. This CDR3 reads CASKGTGGSYNVLTF. As DNA, the CDR3 is TGTGCCAGCAAAGGGACAGGTGGCTCCTACAACGTCCTGACTTTC.

This chain connects TRBV11-1 to TRBJ2-5; maybe TRBD1 (6 bases). This CDR3 contains 14 residues. The germline V and J ends were trimmed by 2 bases and 9 bases, with 16 bases remaining between them. Germline values: CDR1 SGHAT, CDR2 FQDESV (reference sequence). The CDR3 sequence is CASSLRLGGIAQYF. CDR3 DNA sequence: TGTGCCAGCAGCTTACGATTAGGGGGAATCGCCCAGTACTTC.

The rearrangement links TRBV7-9 to TRBJ2-7; D is undetermined. Germline V CDR1 and CDR2: SEHNR, FQNEAQ (reference sequence). The CDR3 is made up of 15 amino acids. V lost 8 bases and J 0 bases, leaving 17 bases between the germline ends. CDR3 sequence (DNA): TGTGCCAGCTCTAGTAGGCAGGCCTTCTCCTACGAGCAGTACTTC. Translating gives CASSSRQAFSYEQYF.

V gene TRBV7-2 combines with J gene TRBJ1-3; TRBD1 aligns across 9 bases. The CDR3 has 15 residues. Trimming cost V 3 bases and J 10 bases; bases outside gene matches: 10. Germline V CDR1 and CDR2: SGHTA, FQGNSA. This chain's CDR3 is CASSFPTDRGETIYF. The CDR3 bases are TGTGCCAGCAGCTTCCCGACGGACAGGGGAGAGACCATATATTTT.

The V call is TRBV2, the J call TRBJ2-3; D perhaps matches TRBD2 (6 bases). Germline CDR1 reads SNHLY; CDR2 reads FYNNEI. Trimming removed 8 bases from V and 2 bases from J, with 14 bases in between. The CDR3 extends over 14 amino acids. DNA for the CDR3: TGTGCCAGCCGTGGAGGGGCTGACACAGATACGCAGTATTTT. It translates to CASRGGADTDTQYF.

The chain uses TRBV29-1 and TRBJ2-6; TRBD1 matches 8 bases. J gave up 0 bases and V 4 bases, and 5 bases lay outside the gene matches. This CDR3 is built from 16 residues. Germline CDR1 SQVTM, CDR2 ANQGSEA. CDR3 coding DNA: TGCAGCGTTGGGGCAGGGGGCTTCTCTGGGGCCAACGTCCTGACTTTC. Protein: CSVGAGGFSGANVLTF.

The gene calls are TRBV25-1 and TRBJ2-5; 9 nucleotides align to TRBD2. Germline lookup yields CDR1 MGHDK and CDR2 SYGVNS. V shed 3 bases, J shed 5 bases, and the junction held 7 bases outside the gene matches. This CDR3 is built from 15 residues. The CDR3 loop is CASSDPLAGYETQYF. The CDR3 DNA reads as TGTGCCAGCAGTGACCCACTAGCGGGCTACGAGACCCAGTACTTC.

Ten or more counts support this clonotype. The chain recombines TRBV7-1 with TRBJ2-2, with TRBD1 identical over 10 bases. TRBV7-1 is filed as an ORF, its function uncertain. V lost 3 bases, J lost 5 bases, and 21 bases stayed unmatched. The CDR3 is 21 residues long. CDR3 sequence reads: CASSSSIGGQEGTGVTGELFF. The CDR3 region has the DNA TGTGCCAGCAGCTCCTCAATAGGGGGTCAGGAGGGGACAGGGGTTACCGGGGAGCTGTTTTTT.

In regard to this clonotype: With a much larger clone just one base away, this may be a read error. The chain recombines TRBV5-1 with TRBJ2-5, with 13 nucleotides matching TRBD2. V lost 2 bases to trimming and J lost 7 bases; unmatched junction nucleotides: 8. The V gene's germline CDR1 is SGHRS and CDR2 YFSETQ. This CDR3 is built from 16 residues. For the CDR3, the DNA is TGCGCCAGCAGCTTAGGTGGGACTAGCGGGATGGGGACCCAGTACTTC. This sequence encodes CASSLGGTSGMGTQYF.

This clonotype was seen at least ten times. The rearrangement joins TRBV19 to TRBJ2-5; D is possibly TRBD1 or TRBD2 (5 bases each). The CDR3 consists of 15 residues. Trimming removed 7 bases from V and 2 bases from J, with 17 bases in between. CDR1 and CDR2 from the germline V gene are LNHDA and SQIVND (reference sequence). CDR3 residues: CASNGYGGVQETQYF. The CDR3 nucleotides are TGTGCCAGTAATGGATATGGGGGTGTTCAAGAGACCCAGTACTTC. The entire variable domain, with the rest obtained from reference TRBV19 and TRBJ2-5, is as follows: DGGITQSPKYLFRKEGQNVTLSCEQNLNHDAMYWYRQDPGQGLRLIYYSQIVNDFQKGDIAEGYSVSREKKESFPLTVTSAQKNPTAFYLCASNGYGGVQETQYFGPGTRLLVL.

The CDR3 sequence: CASSQEPQGDEQYF. CDR3 sequence (DNA): TGTGCCAGCAGCCAAGAACCTCAGGGTGATGAGCAGTACTTC. The V call is TRBV9, the J call TRBJ2-7, with a tentative D call TRBD1 (5 bases). The CDR3 spans 14 residues. Trimming cost V 4 bases and J 7 bases, with 18 bases left between them. CDR1 and CDR2 from the germline V gene are SGDLS and YYNGEE.

V usage is TRBV6-5 and J usage is TRBJ1-4, with 7 bases identical to TRBD1. CDR1 MNHEY and CDR2 SVGAGI come from the germline V gene. The junction had 16 bases not matched to a gene; V was cut back by 6 bases and J by 0 bases. The CDR3 sequence is 19 residues long. CDR3 loop: CASRPRGDSLISTNEKLFF. CDR3 nucleotide sequence: TGTGCCAGCAGACCAAGGGGGGACAGCCTAATTTCAACTAATGAAAAACTGTTTTTT.

In its sample, this clonotype was seen many times. The chain uses TRBV18 and TRBJ1-1; 7 positions agree with TRBD1. With 1 base clipped from V and 1 base from J, the junction kept 0 bases outside the gene matches. The CDR3 runs 14 residues. Germline CDR1 KGHSH, CDR2 LQKENI. As DNA, the CDR3 is TGTGCCAGCTCACCACGGGACAGGAACACTGAAGCTTTCTTT. Translating gives CASSPRDRNTEAFF.

The sample holds a few counts of this clonotype. A read error may explain this, as a much larger clone is one base away. The chain has TRBV10-3 and TRBJ1-1; TRBD1 matches 9 bases. The CDR3 loop spans 14 amino acids. The V gene end was trimmed by 8 bases and the J gene end by 2 bases; junction bases not matched to a gene: 6. Germline values: CDR1 ENHRY, CDR2 SYGVKD. The CDR3 DNA follows: TGTGCCATCCGGGACAGGGACGTAAACACTGAAGCTTTCTTT. As protein: CAIRDRDVNTEAFF.

Many counts were recorded for this clonotype. The chain links TRBV12-3 or TRBV12-4 to TRBJ1-3; 8 nucleotides agree with TRBD1. CDR3 size: 16 residues. J was trimmed by 0 bases and V by 7 bases; bases with no gene match: 8. The CDR3 reads CASILGQGLSGNTIYF. The CDR3 nucleotides are TGTGCCAGCATACTAGGACAGGGCCTCTCTGGAAACACCATATATTTT.

Ten or more counts support this clonotype. The V and J genes are TRBV6-2 or TRBV6-3 and TRBJ2-7; D remains ambiguous. From germline, CDR1 is MNHEY and CDR2 SVGEGT. The CDR3 sequence is 14 residues long. Trimming took off 2 bases at V and 3 bases at J, with 11 bases between the two ends. CDR3 sequence (DNA): TGTGCCAGCAGTTACGTGGGCACCAACTACGAGCAGTACTTC. Translation: CASSYVGTNYEQYF.

J is TRBJ1-5 and V is TRBV15; 7 nucleotides align to TRBD1. The CDR3 has 18 residues. V gave up 0 bases and J gave up 1 base; unmatched junction bases: 9. Germline loops: CDR1 LNHNV, CDR2 YYDKDF (reference sequence). The CDR3 loop reads CATSRDRGRPVSNQPQHF. The CDR3 bases are TGTGCCACCAGCAGAGATAGGGGGCGACCGGTCAGCAATCAGCCCCAGCATTTT.

Points on this clonotype: Likely a read error: the CDR3 ends without its conserved phenylalanine or tryptophan. The chain couples TRBV7-6 to TRBJ1-2; 7 bases line up with TRBD1. The V segment lost 5 bases and the J segment 2 bases; nucleotides outside the gene matches: 11. CDR3 length: 16 residues. The V gene's germline CDR1 is SGHVS and CDR2 FNYEAQ. The CDR3 DNA reads TGTGCCAGCAGCGGATATGCGGGACAGCACAACTATGGCTACACCCTC. Protein product: CASSGYAGQHNYGYTL.

V usage is TRBV2 and J usage is TRBJ2-3, with D possibly being TRBD2 (5 bases). Trimming took off 6 bases at V and 6 bases at J, with 16 bases between the two ends. Germline V gene data show CDR1 as SNHLY and CDR2 as FYNNEI. CDR3 length: 14 residues. The CDR3 loop reads CASRSPGPGDTQYF. In DNA form, the CDR3 reads TGTGCCAGCAGGAGTCCGGGCCCGGGGGATACGCAGTATTTT.

V and J are TRBV9 and TRBJ2-1; D is uncertain. V was cut by 5 bases and J by 0 bases, with 15 bases left in between. Germline V gene sequence: CDR1 SGDLS, CDR2 YYNGEE. The CDR3 has 16 amino acids. The CDR3 sequence is CASSFPGSSSYNEQFF. The CDR3 nucleotides read TGTGCCAGCAGTTTTCCCGGGTCCAGCTCCTACAATGAGCAGTTCTTC.

As regards this clonotype: The CDR3 carries no conserved terminal phenylalanine or tryptophan, so it likely arises from a read error. The rearrangement joins TRBV20-1 to TRBJ2-3, with 12 nucleotides matching TRBD2. The length of the CDR3 is 16 residues. The trim removed 0 bases at V and 7 bases at J, leaving 8 bases unmatched. Germline V gene lookup returns CDR1 DFQATT and CDR2 SNEGSKA (reference sequence). The CDR3 is CSARDMTSGSMYTQYL. CDR3 in DNA: TGCAGTGCTAGAGACATGACTAGCGGGAGTATGTATACGCAGTATCTT.

The chain combines TRBV6-6 with TRBJ2-1; maybe TRBD2 (5 bases). CDR1 and CDR2 (germline): MNHNY, SVGAGI (reference sequence). The CDR3 loop spans 12 amino acids. V was shortened by 10 bases and J by 5 bases, with 12 bases between the two germline ends. The DNA of the CDR3 is TGTGCCACTTCACACGGGGACAATGAGCAGTTCTTC. It codes for CATSHGDNEQFF.

CDR3 in DNA: TGCAGCTTAGGGGGTGAACAGCCCCAGCATTTT. Amino acids: CSLGGEQPQHF. The rearrangement uses TRBV29-1 and TRBJ1-5, with D possibly matching TRBD1 (6 bases). The V end was cut by 8 bases, the J end by 7 bases, with 12 bases between. Per the germline V gene, CDR1 is SQVTM and CDR2 is ANQGSEA. The CDR3 sequence is 11 residues long. The full variable domain, its missing parts supplied by reference TRBV29-1 and TRBJ1-5, is SAVISQKPSRDICQRGTSLTIQCQVDSQVTMMFWYRQQPGQSLTLIATANQGSEATYESGFVIDKFPISRPNLTFSTLTVSNMSPEDSSIYLCSLGGEQPQHFGDGTRLSIL.

This clonotype was seen only once. A read error is possible here, since a much larger clone lies one base away. The genes are TRBV19 and TRBJ2-2; D call uncertain. Between the trimmed V and J ends, which lost 1 base and 6 bases, there was a span of 24 bases. The V gene's germline CDR1 is LNHDA and CDR2 SQIVND (reference sequence). The CDR3 has 19 residues. The CDR3, as DNA: TGTGCCAGTAGTATAGGAAGGGTCAACTACCCCCTTAACGCCGGGGAGCTGTTTTTT. Its protein is CASSIGRVNYPLNAGELFF.

Only a few counts were recorded for this clonotype. The CDR3 DNA sequence: TGCGCCAGCAGCTTGGCCGCAGGGAAGGGAACTGAAGCTTTCTTT. Translation gives CASSLAAGKGTEAFF. V gene TRBV5-1 combines with J gene TRBJ1-1; a weak D match, TRBD1 (5 bases). The germline V gene encodes CDR1 SGHRS and CDR2 YFSETQ. V was cut by 0 bases and J by 5 bases, with 14 bases left in between. The length of the CDR3 is 15 residues.

This clonotype was counted ten times or more. The V call is TRBV12-3 or TRBV12-4, the J call TRBJ1-2; D may be TRBD1 (6 bases). CDR3 size: 18 residues. The ends were cut back, 2 bases at V and 4 bases at J, with 23 bases in the middle. The DNA for the CDR3 is TGTGCCAGCAGTTTATCCATAACCGAGGGGGGATTTGGCTATGGCTACACCTTC. Translation: CASSLSITEGGFGYGYTF.

This clonotype was detected many times. The rearrangement links TRBV7-9 to TRBJ2-1, with D perhaps TRBD2 (6 bases). Trimming cost V 10 bases and J 4 bases, with 17 bases left between them. CDR1 and CDR2 (germline): SEHNR, FQNEAQ (reference sequence). The CDR3 extends over 14 amino acids. CDR3 sequence: CAITGVDKYNEQFF. CDR3 DNA: TGTGCCATAACGGGAGTAGATAAGTACAATGAGCAGTTCTTC.

This clonotype was detected many times. The chain uses TRBV6-5 and TRBJ2-7, with a weak D call TRBD1 (5 bases). Trimming stripped 0 bases from V and 5 bases from J, with 8 bases between. Per the germline V gene, CDR1 is MNHEY and CDR2 is SVGAGI. The CDR3 is made up of 13 amino acids. CDR3 sequence: CASSYSGVHEQYF. The CDR3 coding sequence is TGTGCCAGCAGTTACTCAGGGGTCCACGAGCAGTACTTC.

This chain connects TRBV7-3 to TRBJ2-7; the D gene is possibly TRBD1 (6 bases). The V end lost 5 bases, the J end lost 8 bases, and 19 bases lay between the germline ends. CDR3 length: 14 residues. CDR1 and CDR2 (germline): SGHTA, FQGTGA. CDR3 nucleotides: TGTGCCAGCAGCCCCCGGGACATCCCTCGGCAGCAGTACTTC. This translates into CASSPRDIPRQQYF.

In this sample, this clonotype turned up many times. The gene calls are TRBV19 and TRBJ1-5; no definite D call. This CDR3 spans 12 amino acids. CDR1 and CDR2 (germline): LNHDA, SQIVND (reference sequence). Between the trimmed V and J ends, which lost 7 bases and 11 bases, there was a span of 15 bases. The CDR3 here is CASKSEGEAQHF. In DNA, the CDR3 is TGTGCCAGTAAGTCCGAAGGAGAGGCCCAGCATTTT.

This clonotype was counted at least ten times. V and J are TRBV20-1 and TRBJ2-7, with 7 positions matching TRBD1. The J segment lost 2 bases and the V segment lost 6 bases, leaving 10 bases of the junction unmatched. The germline CDR1 and CDR2 sequences are DFQATT and SNEGSKA (reference sequence). The CDR3 has 14 amino acids. CDR3 sequence (DNA): TGCAGTGCCCTAGACAGGGCCGCTCCCTACGAGCAGTACTTC. It specifies CSALDRAAPYEQYF.